The present T cell receptor beta chain was sequenced within a study of monozygotic twins with inflammatory bowel disease. Germline CDR1 is SEHNR and CDR2 is FQNEAQ (reference sequence). This CDR3 has 15 residues. TCRdb reanalyzed the 5' RACE reads, giving one entry per CDR3 protein sequence and no DNA. This repertoire includes hundreds of thousands of distinct CDR3 sequences. V usage is TRBV7-9 and J usage is TRBJ2-3; TCRdb selects TRBD2, and the lack of DNA leaves this call unchecked. The sequenced sample was blood. The sequence came from a human donor with ulcerative colitis or Crohn's disease, or a healthy co-twin of an affected twin (not recorded which). CDR3 protein: CASSLGLGLLATQYF.